This TCR beta chain was sequenced in a study of naive and memory T cell subsets. The study's findings and limits: From naive to CM, EM and EMRA, diversity decreased and Gini increased. Over 85% of naive TCR sequences appeared only once, unlike memory subsets.

Germline CDR1 and CDR2: MDHEN and SYDVKM. Deletions cut 2 bases from V and 7 bases from J, with 17 bases between. The CDR3 is made up of 15 amino acids. In its sample, this clonotype was seen many times. Its antigen remains unknown. Separate alpha and beta amplification began at the second PCR step. The beta constant-region primer was an equimolar mix of two oligonucleotides covering TRBC1 and TRBC2. Ligated cDNA was amplified by four rounds of PCR with nested alpha and beta constant-region primers and SP2. TCRdb called the UMI-ligation and nested PCR reads again in MiXCR, with one record for every CDR3 protein. The sample contains over 65,000 distinct CDR3 sequences, about 8.2% of which appear only once.

The clonotype originates from a human donor in good health. The material sequenced was naive CD8+ T cells from blood. V usage is TRBV28 and J usage is TRBJ1-1; D is undetermined. DNA for the CDR3: TGTGCCAGCAGTTTAGTAGCGGGGTACAATGGTGAAGCTTTCTTT. Its translation is CASSLVAGYNGEAFF.